This entry describes one T cell receptor (beta chain). Profiling relied on immunoSEQ multiplex PCR, and the TCRdb table lists in-frame clones only, not all of them. The sample carries fewer than 650,000 clones, just over 75% recorded once. This record belongs to a study of shared clonotypes between healthy human individuals. CDR3 length: 13 residues. Germline V CDR1 and CDR2: MDHEN, SYDVKM. With 3 bases removed from V and 5 bases from J, the gap between germline ends came to 10 bases. The receptor's source is a woman aged 40 to 50 in good health. Some clones in this sample may be carry-over from other donors' samples. This sequence joins TRBV28 and TRBJ1-1, with a tentative D call TRBD1 (6 bases). The source material was PBMCs. The CDR3 region is CASSLGQGTEAFF. CDR3 nucleotides: TGTGCCAGCAGTTTGGGGCAGGGGACTGAAGCTTTCTTT.